The TCR beta chain described here comes from a study of cytomegalovirus exposure and HLA in healthy donors. Donors consisted of healthy bone marrow donors. The CDR3 is made up of 13 amino acids. Germline CDR1 reads SNHLY; CDR2 reads FYNNEI. With 5 bases removed from V and 6 bases from J, the gap between germline ends came to 8 bases. Amplification used 60 Vbeta primers and 13 Jbeta primers. Produced via immunoSEQ multiplex PCR; TCRdb's table is partial and in-frame only. The sample contains around 140,000 clones, 70% to 90% of which appear only once. This clonotype was obtained from a woman aged 40 to 55 in good health and CMV-seronegative. Material for sequencing was PBMCs. The J gene is TRBJ1-6, the V gene TRBV2; D possibly corresponds to TRBD1 (5 bases). The CDR3: CASSYRGNSPLHF. The CDR3 coding sequence is TGTGCCAGCAGTTATAGGGGTAATTCACCCCTCCACTTT.